This TCR beta chain was identified in a study of T cells in localized non-small cell lung cancer. Clones were sequenced by immunoSEQ multiplex PCR, and TCRdb holds only the in-frame ones, with some missing. Of tens of thousands of clones in the sample, 94% were seen once. Germline CDR1 reads SGHTA; CDR2 reads FQGNSA. V shed 1 base and J 6 bases; nucleotides not matched to a gene: 8. CDR3 size: 16 residues. The sample in question was peripheral blood, obtained before any cancer treatment. The sequence was collected from a woman aged 40-75 years with stage I lung adenocarcinoma. V usage is TRBV7-2 and J usage is TRBJ2-1, with 8 bases aligning to TRBD1. The CDR3 sequence is CASSLVRGQAINEQFF. The DNA of the CDR3 is TGTGCCAGCAGCTTAGTTCGGGGACAGGCAATCAATGAGCAGTTCTTC.